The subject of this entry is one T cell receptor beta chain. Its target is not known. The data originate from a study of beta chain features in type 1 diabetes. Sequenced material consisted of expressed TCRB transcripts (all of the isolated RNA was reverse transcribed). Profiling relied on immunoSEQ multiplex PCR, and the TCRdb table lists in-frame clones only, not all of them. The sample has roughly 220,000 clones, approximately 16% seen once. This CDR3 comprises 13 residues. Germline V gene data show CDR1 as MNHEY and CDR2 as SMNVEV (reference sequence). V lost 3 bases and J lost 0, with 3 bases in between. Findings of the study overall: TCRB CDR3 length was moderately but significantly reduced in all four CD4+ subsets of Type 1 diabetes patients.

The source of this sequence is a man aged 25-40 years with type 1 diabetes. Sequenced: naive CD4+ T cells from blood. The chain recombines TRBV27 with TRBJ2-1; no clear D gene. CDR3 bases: TGTGCCAGCAGTTTGAGCTCCTACAATGAGCAGTTCTTC. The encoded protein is CASSLSSYNEQFF.